These 9 T cell receptor beta chains share one sample of origin, sequenced in a study of blood T cell repertoires in COVID-19. Profiling relied on immunoSEQ multiplex PCR, and the TCRdb table lists in-frame clones only, not all of them. The sample lists over 200,000 clones; over 70% were seen once. The sample consisted of peripheral blood. The receptors derive from a woman of 80 years or more with acute or convalescent COVID-19.

Turning to this clone: In the same sample, other DNA sequences code for this CDR3. The V and J genes are TRBV5-1 and TRBJ1-4; the match to TRBD1 covers 7 bases. V shed 3 bases and J 3 bases; nucleotides not matched to a gene: 2. The CDR3 is 14 residues long. The germline V gene encodes CDR1 SGHRS and CDR2 YFSETQ. Here the CDR3 DNA reads TGCGCCAGCAGCTCAGGGGGTTCTAATGAAAAACTGTTTTTT. Its protein is CASSSGGSNEKLFF. Full variable domain (remainder filled in from reference TRBV5-1 and TRBJ1-4): KAGVTQTPRYLIKTRGQQVTLSCSPISGHRSVSWYQQTPGQGLQFLFEYFSETQRNKGNFPGRFSGRQFSNSRSEMNVSTLELGDSALYLCASSSGGSNEKLFFGSGTQLSVL.

There are a few counts of this clone. The chain has TRBV25-1 and TRBJ2-6; TRBD2 matches at 13 bases. Unmatched junction bases numbered 0, after V lost 2 bases and J lost 2 bases. There are 17 residues in the CDR3. Germline V CDR1 and CDR2: MGHDK, SYGVNS. This CDR3 reads CASSETSGRAGANVLTF. As DNA, the CDR3 is TGTGCCAGCAGTGAAACTAGCGGGAGGGCTGGGGCCAACGTCCTGACTTTC. Full variable domain (outside the CDR3, taken from reference TRBV25-1 and TRBJ2-6): EADIYQTPRYLVIGTGKKITLECSQTMGHDKMYWYQQDPGMELHLIHYSYGVNSTEKGDLSSESTVSRIRTEHFPLTLESARPSHTSQYLCASSETSGRAGANVLTFGAGSRLTVL.

This clone occurred a few times. The chain couples TRBV12-3 or TRBV12-4 to TRBJ2-1; D is possibly TRBD1 (6 bases). This CDR3 is built from 12 residues. Deletions cut 6 bases from V and 10 bases from J, with 13 bases between. The DNA of the CDR3 is TGTGCCAGCAGCCCGGACAGCAACGAGCAGTTCTTC. The encoded protein is CASSPDSNEQFF.

The chain links TRBV3-1 (or the pseudogene TRBV3-2) to TRBJ1-2, with 7 bases lining up with TRBD1. Trimming cost V 8 bases and J 4 bases; bases outside gene matches: 7. The V gene's germline CDR1 is LGHDT and CDR2 YNNKEL (reference sequence). This CDR3 spans 13 amino acids. The CDR3 protein is CASRNRGTYGYTF. The CDR3 region has the DNA TGTGCCAGCCGGAACAGGGGAACCTATGGCTACACCTTC.

The rearrangement joins TRBV2 to TRBJ2-1, with 11 bases that match TRBD1. Trimming at V came to 6 bases and at J to 7 bases, leaving 11 bases not matched to a gene. The CDR3 has 16 residues. The germline CDR1 and CDR2 sequences are SNHLY and FYNNEI. The CDR3 coding sequence is TGTGCCAGCAGCCAACAACCCGGGACAGGGGGGAATGAGCAGTTCTTC. Protein sequence: CASSQQPGTGGNEQFF.

This clone was seen just once. This rearrangement joins TRBV7-3 to TRBJ2-3; 7 nucleotides line up with TRBD1. Trimming removed 6 bases from V and 9 bases from J; junction bases left unmatched: 12. From germline, CDR1 is SGHTA and CDR2 FQGTGA. The CDR3 totals 14 residues. CDR3 sequence: CASSPPGGTGTQYF. The CDR3, as DNA: TGTGCCAGCAGTCCTCCAGGGGGAACAGGAACGCAGTATTTT.

V is TRBV19 and J is TRBJ1-1, with 8 bases aligning to TRBD1. Germline V lookup: CDR1 LNHDA, CDR2 SQIVND (reference sequence). J lost 1 base, V lost 6 bases, and 10 bases had no gene match. The CDR3 runs to 16 residues. CDR3 coding DNA: TGTGCCAGTAGACTGTCGACAGGGGTGGCGAACACTGAAGCTTTCTTT. This sequence encodes CASRLSTGVANTEAFF.

The chain uses TRBV10-3 and TRBJ2-2; TRBD1 might be the D (6 bases). CDR3 length equals 14 residues. Germline V lookup: CDR1 ENHRY, CDR2 SYGVKD. V was shortened by 7 bases and J by 2 bases, with 11 bases between the two germline ends. CDR3 in amino acids: CAINDRINTGELFF. The CDR3 DNA sequence: TGTGCCATCAATGACAGGATCAACACCGGGGAGCTGTTTTTT.

DNA for the CDR3: TGCGCCAGCAGCTCGACAGGATCTGAAGCTTTCTTT. Translation gives CASSSTGSEAFF. This chain connects TRBV5-1 to TRBJ1-1, with D perhaps matching TRBD1 (6 bases). The ends were cut back, 3 bases at V and 6 bases at J, with 9 bases in the middle. The CDR3 is made up of 12 amino acids. CDR1 and CDR2 from the germline V gene are SGHRS and YFSETQ.